This TCR beta chain was documented in a study of spatial heterogeneity in lung cancer (dated by TCRdb to between 2018 and 2021). About the investigation overall: Beta-chain transcripts were consistently detected in greater numbers than alpha-chain transcripts, which likely reflected higher beta-chain transcript abundance. In the raw uncorrected reads, each unique combination of TCR and UMI appeared more than ten times on average. In non-small cell lung cancer, the study made a quantitative comparison of TCR alpha and beta repertoires among multiple tumor regions, matched nontumor lung and blood. The study linked features of the TCR repertoire to counts of nonsynonymous mutations, which were determined by whole-exome sequencing of tumor tissue. Both alpha and beta chains were TCR-sequenced in 220 or so tumor regions, 64 matched nontumor lung samples and 45 to 60 PBMC samples obtained at surgery.

Broad study findings and their caveats: Ubiquitous expanded tumor TCRs showed up in blood more often at tumor resection than at routine follow-up. Confirming at a functional level the hypothesis that regional TCRs recognize regional mutations was considered to require additional single-cell paired TCR alpha and beta sequencing.

Explained via the paper, the time point label denotes: sample taken at primary tumor resection. Without any cell sorting, TCR sequencing was performed on whole RNA extracted either from tumor and nontumor lung tissue or from cryopreserved PBMC samples. The donors were 65 to 90 patients from the lung TRACERx cohort who had early-stage, untreated non-small cell lung cancer. Patients were selected for TCR sequencing only if sufficient RNA was available from at least two tumor regions. The V end loses 0 bases and the J end loses 0 bases, and a stretch of 5 bases separates them. The CDR3 goes from the cysteine to the phenylalanine over 14 residues. CDR3 DNA only is kept here, 42 bases in frame from base 1. CDR1 and CDR2 were assigned from the germline V gene as SGHRS and YFSETQ. This clonotype was seen at least ten times. The target of this receptor is not known. No base quality information exists; no much larger clone differs at one position.

Libraries were built with 5' RACE. The sequencing machine was a NextSeq 500. In the TCR library protocol, a unique molecular identifier was attached to each TCR cDNA molecule so that PCR and sequencing errors could be corrected. The original pipeline was this. TCR identification, UMI-based error correction and CDR3 extraction were performed with Decombinator tools. TCRs above a frequency of 2 per 1,000, corresponding to the top 1% of the tumor frequency distribution, were defined as expanded. Each repertoire was subsampled 100 times to 5,000 TCRs, after which Renyi diversity was computed with the R vegan package. CDR3 similarity networks were built from amino acid triplet string-kernel similarity, with CDR3s being connected when pairwise similarity was above 0.82. TCRdb redid the processing of the public reads, applying fastp at Q25 and MiXCR, and retained in-frame beta chains. Each CDR3 protein appears once, grouped with its most common genes and DNA. The V and J calls were determined by TCRdb, not by the authors. Counted in this sample were some 15,000 distinct CDR3 sequences; roughly a tenth of them appeared once. The ten largest make up 29% of the sample.

The TCR was taken from a male donor with early-stage non-small cell lung cancer. The specimen was PBMCs, collected at surgery. This receptor chain uses TRBV5-1 and TRBJ2-3; the D gene identity is not certain. The CDR3 reads CASSLVGSTDTQYF. The sequenced DNA: TGCGCCAGCAGCTTGGTAGGGAGCACAGATACGCAGTATTTT.